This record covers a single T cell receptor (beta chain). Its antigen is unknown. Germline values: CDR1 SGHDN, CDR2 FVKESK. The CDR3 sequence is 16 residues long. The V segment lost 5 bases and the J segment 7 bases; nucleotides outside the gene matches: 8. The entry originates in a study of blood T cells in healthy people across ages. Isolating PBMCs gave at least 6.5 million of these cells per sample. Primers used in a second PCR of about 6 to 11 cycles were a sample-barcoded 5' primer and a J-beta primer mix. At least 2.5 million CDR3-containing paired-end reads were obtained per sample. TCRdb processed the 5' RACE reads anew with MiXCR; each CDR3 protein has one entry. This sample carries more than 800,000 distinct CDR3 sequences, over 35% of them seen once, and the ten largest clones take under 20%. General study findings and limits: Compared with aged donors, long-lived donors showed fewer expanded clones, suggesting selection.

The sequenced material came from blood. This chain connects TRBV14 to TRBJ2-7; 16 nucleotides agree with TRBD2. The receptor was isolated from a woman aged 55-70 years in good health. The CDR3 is CASSGTSGRAAWEQYF. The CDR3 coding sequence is TGTGCCAGCAGCGGGACTAGCGGGAGGGCCGCTTGGGAGCAGTACTTC.